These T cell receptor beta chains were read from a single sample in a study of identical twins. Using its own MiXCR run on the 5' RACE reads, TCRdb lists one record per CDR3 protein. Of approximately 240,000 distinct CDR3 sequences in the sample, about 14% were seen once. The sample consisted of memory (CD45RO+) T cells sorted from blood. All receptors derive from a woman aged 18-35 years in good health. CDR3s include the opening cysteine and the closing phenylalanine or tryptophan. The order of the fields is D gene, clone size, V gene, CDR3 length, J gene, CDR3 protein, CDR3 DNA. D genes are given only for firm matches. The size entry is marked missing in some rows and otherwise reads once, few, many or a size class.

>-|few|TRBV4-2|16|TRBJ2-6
CASSQDRSSGANVLTF
TGTGCCAGCAGCCAAGACCGATCCTCTGGGGCCAACGTCCTGACTTTC
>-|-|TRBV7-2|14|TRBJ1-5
CASSLAGGERPQHF
TGTGCCAGCAGCTTAGCGGGGGGGGAACGGCCCCAGCATTTT
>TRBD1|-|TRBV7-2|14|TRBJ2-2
CASSARRGPGELFF
TGTGCCAGCAGCGCCCGCAGGGGGCCCGGGGAGCTGTTTTTT
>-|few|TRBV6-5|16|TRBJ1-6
CASSYSLKSYNSPLHF
TGTGCCAGCAGTTACTCCTTGAAGTCCTATAATTCACCCCTCCACTTT
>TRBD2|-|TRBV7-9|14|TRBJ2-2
CASGLAGITGELFF
TGTGCCAGCGGACTAGCGGGTATTACCGGGGAGCTGTTTTTT
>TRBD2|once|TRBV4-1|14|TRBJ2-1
CASSQFGPAGEQFF
TGCGCCAGCAGCCAATTTGGCCCAGCGGGAGAGCAGTTCTTC
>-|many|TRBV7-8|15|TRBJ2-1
CASSFQGGVHNEQFF
TGTGCCAGCAGCTTTCAGGGGGGAGTACACAATGAGCAGTTCTTC
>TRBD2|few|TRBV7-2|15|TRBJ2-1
CASSLPGGPTIEQFF
TGTGCCAGCAGCTTACCGGGAGGTCCTACAATAGAGCAGTTCTTC
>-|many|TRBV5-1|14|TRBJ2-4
CASSFLGGVNIQYF
TGCGCCAGCAGCTTTCTCGGGGGAGTAAACATTCAGTACTTC
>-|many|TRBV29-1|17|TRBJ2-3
CSVGGAGSFLSTDTQYF
TGCAGCGTGGGTGGGGCGGGGTCATTCTTAAGCACAGATACGCAGTATTTT
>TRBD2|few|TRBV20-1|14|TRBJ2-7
CSASPTSGRHEQYF
TGCAGTGCTAGTCCGACTAGCGGGAGACACGAGCAGTACTTC
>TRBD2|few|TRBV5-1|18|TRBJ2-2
CASSLRGGGATNTGELFF
TGCGCCAGCAGCTTGAGGGGCGGGGGAGCTACGAACACCGGGGAGCTGTTTTTT
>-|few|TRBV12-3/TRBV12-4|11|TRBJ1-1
CASSILGEAFF
TGTGCCAGCAGTATCTTGGGTGAAGCTTTCTTT
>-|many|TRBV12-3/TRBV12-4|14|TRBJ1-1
CASSFGISNTEAFF
TGTGCCAGCAGTTTCGGGATTTCGAACACTGAAGCTTTCTTT
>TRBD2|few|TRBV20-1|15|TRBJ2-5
CSQTSGTSKQETQYF
TGCAGCCAGACTAGCGGGACTAGCAAACAAGAGACCCAGTACTTC
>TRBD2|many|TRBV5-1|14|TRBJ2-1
CASSILAGDNEQFF
TGCGCCAGCAGCATATTAGCGGGAGACAATGAGCAGTTCTTC
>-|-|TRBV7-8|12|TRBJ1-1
CASSRRDVEAFF
TGTGCCAGCAGCCGTAGGGACGTTGAAGCTTTCTTT
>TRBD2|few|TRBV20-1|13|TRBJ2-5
CSAPSGGQETQYF
TGCAGTGCGCCTAGCGGGGGGCAAGAGACCCAGTACTTC
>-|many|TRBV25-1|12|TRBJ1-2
CASSDRVEGYTF
TGTGCCAGCAGTGACAGGGTGGAGGGCTACACCTTC
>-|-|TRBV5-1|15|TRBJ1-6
CASSWYPGYNSPLHF
TGCGCCAGCAGCTGGTACCCGGGATATAATTCACCCCTCCACTTT
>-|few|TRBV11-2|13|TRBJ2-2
CASSLRDSGELFF
TGTGCCAGCAGCTTACGGGACTCCGGGGAGCTGTTTTTT
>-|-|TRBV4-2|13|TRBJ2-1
CASSQDTRNEQFF
TGTGCCAGCAGCCAAGATACTAGGAATGAGCAGTTCTTC
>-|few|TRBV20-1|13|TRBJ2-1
CSALSTSDNEQFF
TGCAGTGCTCTATCGACTAGTGACAATGAGCAGTTCTTC
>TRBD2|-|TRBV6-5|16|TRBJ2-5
CASSWISGGSGETQYF
TGTGCCAGCAGTTGGATAAGCGGGGGGTCCGGAGAGACCCAGTACTTC
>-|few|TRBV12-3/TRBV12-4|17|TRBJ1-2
CASSSPRIIAPRYGYTF
TGTGCCAGCAGTTCTCCGAGGATAATTGCCCCCCGCTATGGCTACACCTTC
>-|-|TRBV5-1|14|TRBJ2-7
CASSPSGSAYEQYF
TGCGCCAGCAGCCCTAGTGGATCTGCCTACGAGCAGTACTTC
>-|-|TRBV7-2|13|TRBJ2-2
CASSLEERGELFF
TGTGCCAGCAGCTTAGAAGAGAGAGGGGAGCTGTTTTTT
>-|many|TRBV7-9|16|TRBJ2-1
CASSLALAGTYNEQFF
TGTGCCAGCAGCTTAGCTTTGGCGGGGACCTACAATGAGCAGTTCTTC
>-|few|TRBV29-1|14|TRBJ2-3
CSVEAAYETHTQYF
TGCAGCGTTGAGGCGGCATACGAAACCCATACGCAGTATTTT
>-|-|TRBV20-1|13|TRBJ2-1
CSASGSTHNEQFF
TGCAGTGCTAGCGGGAGCACCCACAATGAGCAGTTCTTC
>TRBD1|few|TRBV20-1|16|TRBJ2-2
CSARDLGTGDTGELFF
TGCAGTGCTAGAGATCTAGGGACAGGGGACACCGGGGAGCTGTTTTTT
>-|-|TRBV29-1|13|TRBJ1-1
CSVENPMNTEAFF
TGCAGCGTTGAAAATCCCATGAACACTGAAGCTTTCTTT
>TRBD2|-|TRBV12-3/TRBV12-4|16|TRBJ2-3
CASSWTSGSFTDTQYF
TGTGCCAGCAGTTGGACTAGCGGGAGTTTCACAGATACGCAGTATTTT
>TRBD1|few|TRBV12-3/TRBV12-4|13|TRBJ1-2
CASSRDRGGGYTF
TGTGCCAGCAGCCGGGACAGGGGTGGAGGCTACACCTTC
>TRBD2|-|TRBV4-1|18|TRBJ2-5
CASSRNIAGGLSEETQYF
TGCGCCAGCAGCCGTAACATAGCGGGAGGACTCTCAGAGGAGACCCAGTACTTC
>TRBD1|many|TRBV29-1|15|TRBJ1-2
CSVDPGQGARYGYTF
TGCAGCGTTGACCCCGGACAGGGGGCGCGATATGGCTACACCTTC
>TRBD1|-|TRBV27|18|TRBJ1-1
CASSLTSRDRVENTEAFF
TGTGCCAGCAGTTTGACATCCCGGGACAGGGTAGAGAACACTGAAGCTTTCTTT
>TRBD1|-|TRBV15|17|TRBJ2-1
CATSRDRVVIGNNEQFF
TGTGCCACCAGCAGGGACAGGGTAGTTATCGGGAACAATGAGCAGTTCTTC
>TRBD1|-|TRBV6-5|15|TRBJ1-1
CASSYSRTGDTEAFF
TGTGCCAGCAGTTACTCGAGGACAGGGGACACTGAAGCTTTCTTT
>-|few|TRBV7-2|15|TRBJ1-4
CASSLRGIGEKSLFF
TGTGCCAGCAGCTTGCGGGGTATCGGGGAGAAATCACTGTTTTTT
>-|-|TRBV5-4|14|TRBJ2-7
CASSLRELTDEQYF
TGTGCCAGCAGCTTGCGCGAGTTAACCGACGAGCAGTACTTC
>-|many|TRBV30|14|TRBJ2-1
CAWSWSGAYNEQFF
TGTGCCTGGAGTTGGTCGGGGGCTTACAATGAGCAGTTCTTC
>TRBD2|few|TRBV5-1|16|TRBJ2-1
CASSGAGESSYNEQFF
TGCGCCAGCAGCGGGGCGGGGGAGAGCTCCTACAATGAGCAGTTCTTC